The present T cell receptor beta chain was sequenced within a study of human T cells and chemical hapten exposure. At the level of the study: DPC at 2% was the sensitizing agent, placed on approximately 2 cm by approximately 2 cm of upper inner arm skin.

Broader study findings: Significantly greater numbers of large CDR3 similarity clusters came from expanded TCRs than from controls.

Time point given: patch test 2, 6 weeks after DPC sensitization. Treatment of the sample: therapeutic diphenylcyclopropenone sensitization with weekly scalp DPC. TCRdb reanalysed the RACE reads using MiXCR and keeps one entry per CDR3 protein. The table lists 75,000 to 95,000 distinct CDR3 sequences, approximately 10% of them singletons. The V gene's germline CDR1 is SGHTA and CDR2 FQGNSA. V lost 4 bases, J lost 3 bases, and 12 bases lay in between. This CDR3 is built from 14 residues. On this clonotype itself: Its antigen is not identified.

This TCR derives from a middle-aged man with alopecia areata. Some clones in this sample may be carry-over from other donors' samples. The sequencing here drew on whole blood, taken in connection with sensitization to the hapten diphenylcyclopropenone (DPC). The chain uses TRBV7-2 and TRBJ2-5; D is unclear. The CDR3 loop is CASSSTRDEETQYF. The CDR3 bases are TGTGCCAGCAGCTCCACGCGAGATGAAGAGACCCAGTACTTC.